This TCR beta chain was found in a study of molecular identifiers for immune sequencing clone quantification. This clonotype was picked up many times. TCRdb ran MiXCR on the PCR reads and lists one entry per CDR3 protein. This table holds a few hundred thousand distinct CDR3 sequences, around 21% found once. Sequenced sample: naive CD8+ T cells from blood, with Jurkat cell RNA spiked in. Specified subset: FACS-sorted CD8+CD4-CCR7+CD45RA+ naive T cells. This clonotype was obtained from a human donor in good health. Some libraries in this study had Jurkat cell RNA spiked in.

The CDR3 DNA reads TGTGCCAGCAGCCGGAGTTCTAGGACCGAGCAGTACTTC. Protein: CASSRSSRTEQYF. The rearrangement links TRBV11-2 to TRBJ2-7, with D unresolved. The CDR3 is made up of 13 amino acids. V lost 5 bases, J lost 6 bases, and 14 bases lay in between. Germline lookup yields CDR1 SGHAT and CDR2 FQNNGV. Full variable domain (outside the CDR3, taken from reference TRBV11-2 and TRBJ2-7): EAGVAQSPRYKIIEKRQSVAFWCNPISGHATLYWYQQILGQGPKLLIQFQNNGVVDDSQLPKDRFSAERLKGVDSTLKIQPAKLEDSAVYLCASSRSSRTEQYFGPGTRLTVT.